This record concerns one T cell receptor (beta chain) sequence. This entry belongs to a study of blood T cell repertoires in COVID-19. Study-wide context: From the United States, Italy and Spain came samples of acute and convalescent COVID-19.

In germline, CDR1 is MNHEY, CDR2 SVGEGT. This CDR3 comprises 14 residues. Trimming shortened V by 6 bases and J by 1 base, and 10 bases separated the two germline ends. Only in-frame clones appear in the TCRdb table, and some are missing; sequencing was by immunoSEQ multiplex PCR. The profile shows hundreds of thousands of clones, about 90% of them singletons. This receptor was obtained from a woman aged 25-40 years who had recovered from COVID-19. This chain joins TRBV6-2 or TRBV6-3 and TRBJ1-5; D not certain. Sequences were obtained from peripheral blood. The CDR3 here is CASSTLGSNQPQHF. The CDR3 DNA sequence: TGTGCCAGCAGCACACTAGGGAGCAATCAGCCCCAGCATTTT.